These 31 T cell receptor beta chains came from one sample sequenced in a study of blood T cell repertoires in COVID-19. Assay: immunoSEQ multiplex PCR; the TCRdb copy retains only in-frame clones and omits some. Counted here are around 250,000 clones, approximately 90% occurring once; the ten biggest clones make up roughly 4%. Material for sequencing was peripheral blood. All receptors come from a man younger than 35 with active or convalescent COVID-19.

The chain joins TRBV11-3 to TRBJ1-1, with 8 bases lining up with TRBD1. From germline, CDR1 is SGHNT and CDR2 YENEEA. This CDR3 is 15 amino acids long. V lost 4 bases to trimming and J lost 1 base; unmatched junction nucleotides: 5. The CDR3 sequence: CASSSDRGGNTEAFF. CDR3 sequence (DNA): TGTGCCAGCAGCTCCGACAGGGGTGGGAACACTGAAGCTTTCTTT.

Note on this clone: This specimen includes other DNA sequences encoding the same CDR3. The chain recombines TRBV6-5 with TRBJ2-7; possible D gene TRBD1, 6 bases. Per the germline V gene, CDR1 is MNHEY and CDR2 is SVGAGI. The V end was cut by 2 bases, the J end by 1 base, with 6 bases between. This CDR3 contains 13 residues. Here the CDR3 reads CASSYQGSYEQYF. CDR3 DNA sequence: TGTGCCAGCAGTTACCAGGGGTCCTACGAGCAGTACTTC.

The CDR3 spells CASSTRGGETQYF. In DNA, the CDR3 is TGTGCCAGCTCAACCAGGGGTGGGGAGACCCAGTACTTC. J is TRBJ2-5 and V is TRBV6-5, with a tentative D call TRBD1 (6 bases). Looked up from germline, CDR1 is MNHEY and CDR2 is SVGAGI. CDR3 length: 13 residues. The germline V and J ends were trimmed by 8 bases and 5 bases, with 15 bases remaining between them.

The gene calls are TRBV25-1 and TRBJ1-4, with 7 bases that match TRBD1. Germline CDR1 and CDR2: MGHDK and SYGVNS. The CDR3 loop spans 13 amino acids. V was pared by 5 bases and J by 11 bases, with 8 bases of the junction left unmatched. The CDR3 sequence is CASSPTGLWKLFF. DNA for the CDR3: TGTGCCAGCAGTCCGACAGGGCTGTGGAAACTGTTTTTT.

The chain joins TRBV7-2 to TRBJ1-1; 7 positions match TRBD1. Trimming cost V 6 bases and J 4 bases; bases outside gene matches: 5. Germline CDR1 and CDR2: SGHTA and FQGNSA. CDR3 length equals 13 residues. The CDR3 region has the DNA TGTGCCAGCAGATCAACAGGGGCCACTGAAGCTTTCTTT. Amino acid sequence: CASRSTGATEAFF.

The chain joins TRBV7-9 to TRBJ2-1; 11 bases are shared with TRBD2. The trim removed 2 bases at V and 9 bases at J, leaving 3 bases unmatched. The CDR3 runs 14 residues. Germline CDR1 reads SEHNR; CDR2 reads FQNEAQ (reference sequence). The CDR3 DNA reads TGTGCCAGCAGCTTACTGCTAGCGGGAGGTGAGCAGTTCTTC. It codes for CASSLLLAGGEQFF.

The chain couples TRBV9 to TRBJ2-7, with D maybe TRBD2 (5 bases). CDR1 SGDLS and CDR2 YYNGEE come from the germline V gene. With 4 bases removed from V and 9 bases from J, the gap between germline ends came to 17 bases. This CDR3 spans 13 amino acids. The CDR3: CASSRAGIRRQYF. The CDR3 DNA reads TGTGCCAGCAGCCGAGCCGGGATACGGCGGCAGTACTTC.

V is TRBV7-2 and J is TRBJ2-7; weak D call: TRBD2 (6 bases). Trimming shortened V by 4 bases and J by 7 bases, and 17 bases separated the two germline ends. Germline CDR1 and CDR2: SGHTA and FQGNSA. The CDR3 is 14 residues long. Here the CDR3 reads CASSSSPSVQEQYF. The CDR3 bases are TGTGCCAGCAGCTCGAGCCCTAGCGTTCAAGAGCAGTACTTC.

The chain recombines TRBV19 with TRBJ2-3, with 9 bases matching TRBD2. The germline CDR1 and CDR2 sequences are LNHDA and SQIVND (reference sequence). The CDR3 runs 15 residues. V gave up 4 bases and J gave up 2 bases; unmatched junction bases: 4. CDR3 DNA sequence: TGTGCCAGTAGTAAGCGGGAGGTAATCACAGATACGCAGTATTTT. Translation: CASSKREVITDTQYF. Supplemented by reference TRBV19 and TRBJ2-3, the full variable domain reads DGGITQSPKYLFRKEGQNVTLSCEQNLNHDAMYWYRQDPGQGLRLIYYSQIVNDFQKGDIAEGYSVSREKKESFPLTVTSAQKNPTAFYLCASSKREVITDTQYFGPGTRLTVL.

The V gene is TRBV28, the J gene TRBJ2-5; possibly TRBD2 for D (7 bases). CDR3 length equals 13 residues. Germline-derived CDR1 and CDR2 are MDHEN and SYDVKM. The V and J ends lost 6 bases and 4 bases respectively, with 12 bases between them. The CDR3 loop reads CASSGGGGETQYF. As DNA, the CDR3 is TGTGCCAGCAGCGGGGGCGGGGGAGAGACCCAGTACTTC.

The chain couples TRBV19 to TRBJ1-1, with 7 bases aligning to TRBD1. This CDR3 region has 19 residues. Per the germline V gene, CDR1 is LNHDA and CDR2 is SQIVND (reference sequence). V was pared by 2 bases and J by 5 bases, with 20 bases of the junction left unmatched. The CDR3: CASSIWLAGNLWDRTEAFF. In DNA, the CDR3 is TGTGCCAGTAGTATATGGCTTGCCGGCAATCTTTGGGACAGAACTGAAGCTTTCTTT.

This chain joins TRBV3-1 (or the pseudogene TRBV3-2) and TRBJ1-3; the D gene is possibly TRBD1 (5 bases). This CDR3 is 14 amino acids long. The ends were cut back, 9 bases at V and 0 bases at J, with 12 bases in the middle. Germline V gene sequence: CDR1 LGHDT, CDR2 YNNKEL (reference sequence). DNA for the CDR3: TGTGCCAGTTTCGACAGCACCTCTGGAAACACCATATATTTT. It is translated as CASFDSTSGNTIYF.

The chain carries TRBV28 and TRBJ1-1; tentatively, D is TRBD1 (5 bases). The V end was cut by 6 bases, the J end by 8 bases, with 10 bases between. Germline V lookup: CDR1 MDHEN, CDR2 SYDVKM. The CDR3 is 11 residues long. The CDR3 DNA reads as TGTGCCAGCAGAACAGGCCCCGAAGCTTTCTTT. Translating it yields CASRTGPEAFF.

This clone was recorded once. CDR3 sequence: CASSWAHEQYF. DNA for the CDR3: TGTGCCAGCAGTTGGGCACACGAGCAGTACTTC. V gene TRBV12-3 or TRBV12-4 combines with J gene TRBJ2-7, with D unclear. V lost 4 bases to trimming and J lost 5 bases, with 6 bases between them. CDR3 length: 11 residues.

This clone was observed a single time. This sequence joins TRBV15 and TRBJ2-7, with D hard to call. In germline, CDR1 is LNHNV, CDR2 YYDKDF (reference sequence). The CDR3 has 17 residues. Trimming stripped 6 bases from V and 0 bases from J, with 21 bases between. CDR3 loop: CATRINLDARSSYEQYF. The CDR3 region has the DNA TGTGCCACCAGAATCAATCTAGACGCGAGGAGCTCCTACGAGCAGTACTTC.

The chain carries TRBV5-5 and TRBJ2-7; D might be TRBD1 (5 bases). The germline gives CDR1 SGHKS, CDR2 YYEKEE (reference sequence). This CDR3 comprises 13 residues. Trimming removed 4 bases at V and 3 bases at J, with 11 bases between. CDR3 protein: CASSKGHYYEQYF. The CDR3 DNA follows: TGTGCCAGCAGCAAAGGACACTACTACGAGCAGTACTTC.

The J gene is TRBJ2-6, the V gene TRBV28; tentatively, D is TRBD1 (5 bases). V was shortened by 7 bases and J by 12 bases, with 13 bases between the two germline ends. Per the germline V gene, CDR1 is MDHEN and CDR2 is SYDVKM. CDR3 length equals 12 residues. CDR3 sequence (DNA): TGTGCCAGCACCTCCCAGGGCGGCGTCCTGACTTTC. Translated: CASTSQGGVLTF. The full variable domain, in which reference TRBV28 and TRBJ2-6 provide the parts outside the CDR3, is DVKVTQSSRYLVKRTGEKVFLECVQDMDHENMFWYRQDPGLGLRLIYFSYDVKMKEKGDIPEGYSVSREKKERFSLILESASTNQTSMYLCASTSQGGVLTFGAGSRLTVL.

V and J are TRBV4-2 and TRBJ2-4, with 8 bases identical to TRBD2. CDR1 LGHNA and CDR2 YNFKEQ come from the germline V gene. The CDR3 length is 17 residues. The V gene end was trimmed by 0 bases and the J gene end by 4 bases; junction bases not matched to a gene: 8. CDR3 coding DNA: TGTGCCAGCAGCCAAGATCCCAGCGGGGGATCGAAAAACATTCAGTACTTC. Translation: CASSQDPSGGSKNIQYF.

The V gene is TRBV2, the J gene TRBJ2-2; D is unclear. Trimming removed 3 bases from V and 5 bases from J, with 28 bases in between. CDR1 is SNHLY, CDR2 FYNNEI, per germline. The CDR3 is 20 residues long. CDR3 sequence (DNA): TGTGCCAGCAGTGACCAGAATACCCGGGTATGGGTCACCCAAACCGGGGAGCTGTTTTTT. The encoded protein is CASSDQNTRVWVTQTGELFF.

This clone was detected once. V usage is TRBV19 and J usage is TRBJ2-2; D call uncertain. Germline CDR1 reads LNHDA; CDR2 reads SQIVND (reference sequence). V dropped 5 bases and J dropped 7 bases, with 11 bases sitting between them. This CDR3 contains 13 residues. CDR3 sequence reads: CASSLERLGELFF. CDR3 coding DNA: TGTGCCAGTAGTTTGGAGAGGCTCGGGGAGCTGTTTTTT.

The V call is TRBV18, the J call TRBJ2-7; a weak D match, TRBD1 (5 bases). There are 13 residues in the CDR3. The germline V gene encodes CDR1 KGHSH and CDR2 LQKENI. Trimming removed 1 base from V and 3 bases from J, with 7 bases in between. CDR3 DNA sequence: TGTGCCAGCTCACCACTCAGGGACTACGAGCAGTACTTC. Translating gives CASSPLRDYEQYF.

This chain joins TRBV12-1 and TRBJ1-5; the table's D call TRBD1 went unverified against the DNA. TRBV12-1 is a pseudogene locus. CDR3 length: 18 amino acids. The CDR3 DNA reads TGTGCCAGCAGCTTTCACGGTCGACCAGGGGTGGCCAATCAGCCCCAGCATTTT. It encodes CASSFHGRPGVANQPQHF.

This chain links TRBV20-1 with TRBJ1-2; D is ambiguous. The CDR3 covers 11 residues. The germline V gene has CDR1 DFQATT and CDR2 SNEGSKA (reference sequence). V gave up 5 bases and J gave up 5 bases, with 9 bases separating them. In nucleotides, the CDR3 is TGCAGTGCTGAGAGGGATTATGGCTACACCTTC. Amino acid sequence: CSAERDYGYTF.

The V gene is TRBV30, the J gene TRBJ2-7; perhaps TRBD2 as D (5 bases). The CDR3 has 14 residues. The germline gives CDR1 GTSNPN, CDR2 SVGIG (reference sequence). Trimming shortened V by 0 bases and J by 7 bases, and 16 bases separated the two germline ends. The CDR3 DNA follows: TGTGCCTGGAGTGTACGTCCAGGACTCGCGGAGCAGTACTTC. This translates into CAWSVRPGLAEQYF. The full variable domain, completed using reference TRBV30 and TRBJ2-7, is SQTIHQWPATLVQPVGSPLSLECTVEGTSNPNLYWYRQAAGRGLQLLFYSVGIGQISSEVPQNLSASRPQDRQFILSSKKLLLSDSGFYLCAWSVRPGLAEQYFGPGTRLTVT.

This clone was seen more than once but under ten times. This sequence joins TRBV18 and TRBJ1-6; TRBD1 matches at 8 bases. Trimming at V came to 5 bases and at J to 10 bases, leaving 7 bases not matched to a gene. The CDR3 spans 14 residues. CDR1 is KGHSH and CDR2 is LQKENI in the germline V gene. The DNA for the CDR3 is TGTGCCAGCTCAAGGACAGGGAGAGGCTCACCCCTCCACTTT. Translating it yields CASSRTGRGSPLHF.

This clone was observed once. The V call is TRBV7-9, the J call TRBJ1-3; D is undetermined. This CDR3 has 14 amino acids. V was cut by 3 bases and J by 4 bases, with 10 bases left in between. Germline CDR1 reads SEHNR; CDR2 reads FQNEAQ (reference sequence). In DNA, the CDR3 is TGTGCCAGCAGCTTGCTTCGAGGAGGAAACACCATATATTTT. This gives the protein CASSLLRGGNTIYF.

This sequence joins TRBV19 and TRBJ2-1; 10 bases are a match to TRBD2. This CDR3 is built from 16 residues. V lost 3 bases, J lost 4 bases, and 6 bases stayed unmatched. The germline V gene encodes CDR1 LNHDA and CDR2 SQIVND (reference sequence). The CDR3 loop is CASSIDSAGGYNEQFF. The CDR3 DNA is TGTGCCAGTAGTATTGATTCAGCGGGAGGGTACAATGAGCAGTTCTTC.

V and J are TRBV24-1 and TRBJ2-7, with a possible D match to TRBD2 (6 bases). Germline loops: CDR1 KGHDR, CDR2 SFDVKD. V lost 1 base to trimming and J lost 5 bases, with 8 bases between them. The CDR3 runs 13 residues. CDR3 coding DNA: TGTGCCACCAGTGATTTCGGCGGGGACGAGCAGTACTTC. This encodes CATSDFGGDEQYF.

V usage is TRBV11-2 and J usage is TRBJ2-5; 8 bases are shared with TRBD1. The CDR3 runs to 14 residues. The trim removed 5 bases at V and 5 bases at J, leaving 7 bases unmatched. The germline CDR1 and CDR2 sequences are SGHAT and FQNNGV. The CDR3: CASSQTQGAETQYF. For the CDR3, the DNA is TGTGCCAGCAGCCAAACCCAGGGGGCCGAGACCCAGTACTTC.

The rearrangement joins TRBV7-6 to TRBJ2-1; tentatively, D is TRBD1 (6 bases). This CDR3 contains 16 residues. Trimming pared 7 bases from V and 11 bases from J, leaving 27 bases between. Germline V gene lookup returns CDR1 SGHVS and CDR2 FNYEAQ. In DNA, the CDR3 is TGTGCCAGCAACACTTCTCCCGCTGGACAGACAATGAAGCAGTTCTTC. It translates to CASNTSPAGQTMKQFF. Using reference TRBV7-6 and TRBJ2-1 for the parts outside the CDR3, the full variable domain is GAGVSQSPRYKVTKRGQDVALRCDPISGHVSLYWYRQALGQGPEFLTYFNYEAQQDKSGLPNDRFSAERPEGSISTLTIQRTEQRDSAMYRCASNTSPAGQTMKQFFGPGTRLTVL.

This clone came up a few times. The chain employs TRBV2 and TRBJ2-7; D is unresolved. CDR1 and CDR2 from the germline V gene are SNHLY and FYNNEI. V was cut by 4 bases and J by 1 base, with 5 bases left in between. The CDR3 loop spans 12 amino acids. The CDR3 sequence: CASSVQSYEQYF. The CDR3 DNA is TGTGCCAGCAGTGTCCAGTCCTACGAGCAGTACTTC.